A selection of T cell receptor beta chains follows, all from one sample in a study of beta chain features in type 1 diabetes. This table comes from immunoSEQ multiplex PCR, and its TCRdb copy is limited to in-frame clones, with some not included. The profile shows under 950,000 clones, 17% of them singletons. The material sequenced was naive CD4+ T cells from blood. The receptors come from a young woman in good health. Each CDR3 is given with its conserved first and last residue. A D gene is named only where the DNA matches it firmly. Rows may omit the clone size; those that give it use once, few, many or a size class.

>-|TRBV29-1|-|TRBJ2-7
CSPAVREYEQYF
TGCAGCCCGGCAGTCAGGGAATACGAGCAGTACTTC
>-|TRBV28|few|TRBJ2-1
CASSQTNREEQFF
TGTGCCAGCAGCCAAACTAACAGGGAGGAGCAGTTCTTC
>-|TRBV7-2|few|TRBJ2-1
CASSLGVPEQFF
TGTGCCAGCAGCCTAGGGGTTCCCGAGCAGTTCTTC
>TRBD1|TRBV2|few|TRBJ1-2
CASSEALLADRGNGYTF
TGTGCCAGCAGTGAAGCGCTTCTAGCGGACAGGGGTAATGGCTACACCTTC
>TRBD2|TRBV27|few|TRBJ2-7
CASSSPGLDFREQYF
TGTGCCAGCAGTTCACCGGGACTAGACTTTAGGGAGCAGTACTTC
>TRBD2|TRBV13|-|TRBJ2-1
CASSFGGSEQFF
TGTGCCAGCAGCTTCGGGGGGAGTGAGCAGTTCTTC
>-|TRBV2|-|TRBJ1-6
CASSEQGVGNSPLHF
TGTGCCAGCAGTGAACAGGGCGTCGGAAATTCACCCCTCCACTTT
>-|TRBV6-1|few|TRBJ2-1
CASSARRREQFF
TGTGCCAGCAGCGCACGGAGGCGTGAGCAGTTCTTC
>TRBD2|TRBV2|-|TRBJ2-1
CASSPSVSGSEQFF
TGTGCCAGCAGCCCTTCGGTAAGCGGGAGTGAGCAGTTCTTC
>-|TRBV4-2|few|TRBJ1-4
CASSQNWGSENEKLFF
TGTGCCAGCAGCCAAAACTGGGGCAGCGAGAATGAAAAACTGTTTTTT
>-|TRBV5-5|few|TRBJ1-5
CASSLDGPQPQHF
TGTGCCAGCAGCTTGGACGGACCACAGCCCCAGCATTTT
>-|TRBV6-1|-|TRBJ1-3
CASSDHGLSGNTIYF
TGTGCCAGCAGTGACCACGGTCTGAGCGGAAACACCATATATTTT
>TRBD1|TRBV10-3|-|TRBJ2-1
CAVSRQGADNEQFF
TGTGCCGTTTCACGACAGGGGGCGGACAATGAGCAGTTCTTC
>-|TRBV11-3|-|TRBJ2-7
CASSTSGRRTAYEQYF
TGTGCCAGCAGCACATCAGGCCGCCGGACGGCCTACGAGCAGTACTTC
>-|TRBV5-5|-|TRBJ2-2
CASSFRDLGAGELFF
TGTGCCAGCAGCTTCCGGGACCTCGGGGCCGGGGAGCTGTTTTTT
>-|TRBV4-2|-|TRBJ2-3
CASSHRWGDPVYF
TGTGCCAGCAGCCACCGGTGGGGGGACCCCGTGTATTTT
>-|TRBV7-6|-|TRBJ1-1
CASSLNKNTEAFF
TGTGCCAGCAGCTTAAACAAGAACACTGAAGCTTTCTTT
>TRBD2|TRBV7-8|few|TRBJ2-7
CASSLFSTSGSGEQYF
TGTGCCAGCAGCTTATTCTCGACTAGCGGGAGTGGTGAGCAGTACTTC
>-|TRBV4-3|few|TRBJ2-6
CASSQDAGLASGANVLTF
TGCGCCAGCAGCCAAGATGCAGGGTTGGCCTCTGGGGCCAACGTCCTGACTTTC
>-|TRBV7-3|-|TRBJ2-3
CASSLGSLRGTDTQYF
TGTGCCAGCAGCTTAGGGAGTTTAAGGGGCACAGATACGCAGTATTTT
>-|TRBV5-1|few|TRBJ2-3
CASSLEGRGRFGSDTQYF
TGCGCCAGCAGCTTGGAAGGGCGGGGGCGCTTCGGCTCAGATACGCAGTATTTT
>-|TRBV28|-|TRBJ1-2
CASSFSGYGYTF
TGTGCCAGCAGTTTCTCGGGTTATGGCTACACCTTC